This T cell receptor (beta chain) was documented in a study of identical twins. Whole-study results and caveats: Low generation-probability sequences were in excess among twin-shared out-of-frame alpha sequences. Out-of-frame sharing of TCR alpha in monozygotic twins was underestimated by models.

Carrying unique molecular identifiers, the cDNA also gained a universal primer site through template switching. TCRdb recomputed calls from the 5' RACE reads with MiXCR, one row per CDR3 protein. Seen here are more than 1.5 million distinct CDR3 sequences, roughly a third observed once, and the top ten hold 0.27%. As for this clonotype: Its antigen is not known.

The V and J ends lost 3 bases and 7 bases respectively, with 11 bases between them. The CDR3 length is 13 residues. Germline loops: CDR1 MRHNA, CDR2 SNTAGT. The chain has TRBV6-4 and TRBJ2-3; D is perhaps TRBD1 (5 bases). Sequencing was carried out using cord blood. The sequence was obtained from a newborn girl in good health. The CDR3 DNA follows: TGTGCCAGCAGTGAGGGGCCCTCCAATACGCAGTATTTT. Its protein product is CASSEGPSNTQYF.